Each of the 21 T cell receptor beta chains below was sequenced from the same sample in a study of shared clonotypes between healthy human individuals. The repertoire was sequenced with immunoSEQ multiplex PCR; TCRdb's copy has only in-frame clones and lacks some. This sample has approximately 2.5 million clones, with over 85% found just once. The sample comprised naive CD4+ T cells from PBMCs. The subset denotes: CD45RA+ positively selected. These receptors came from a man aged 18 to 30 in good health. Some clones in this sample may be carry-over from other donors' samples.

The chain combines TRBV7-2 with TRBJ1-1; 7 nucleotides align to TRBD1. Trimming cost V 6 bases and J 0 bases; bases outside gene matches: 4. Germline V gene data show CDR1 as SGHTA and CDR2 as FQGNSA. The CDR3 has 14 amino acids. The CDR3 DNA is TGTGCCAGCAGAAGGGACAGCATGAACACTGAAGCTTTCTTT. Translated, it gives CASRRDSMNTEAFF.

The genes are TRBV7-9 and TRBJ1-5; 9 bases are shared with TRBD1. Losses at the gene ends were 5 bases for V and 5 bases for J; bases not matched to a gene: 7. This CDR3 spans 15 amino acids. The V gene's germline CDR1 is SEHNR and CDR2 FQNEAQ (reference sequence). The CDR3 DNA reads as TGTGCCAGCAGCCCGGGACAGGGAAGGTATCAGCCCCAGCATTTT. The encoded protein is CASSPGQGRYQPQHF.

The CDR3 coding sequence is TGTGCCAGCAGCTTCCGTGCGGTCCAAGAGACCCAGTACTTC. Translated: CASSFRAVQETQYF. The chain couples TRBV11-2 to TRBJ2-5; D gene ambiguous. This CDR3 has 14 residues. The V gene lost 3 bases and the J gene lost 1 base, with 9 bases spanning the gap. Germline-derived CDR1 and CDR2 are SGHAT and FQNNGV. Combining the CDR3 with reference TRBV11-2 and TRBJ2-5 gives the whole variable domain EAGVAQSPRYKIIEKRQSVAFWCNPISGHATLYWYQQILGQGPKLLIQFQNNGVVDDSQLPKDRFSAERLKGVDSTLKIQPAKLEDSAVYLCASSFRAVQETQYFGPGTRLLVL.

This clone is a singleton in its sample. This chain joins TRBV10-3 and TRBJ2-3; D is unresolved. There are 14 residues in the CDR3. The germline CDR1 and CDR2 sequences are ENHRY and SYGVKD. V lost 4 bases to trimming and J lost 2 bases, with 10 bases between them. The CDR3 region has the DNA TGTGCCATCAGTGGCGGTGGAGACACAGATACGCAGTATTTT. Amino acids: CAISGGGDTDTQYF.

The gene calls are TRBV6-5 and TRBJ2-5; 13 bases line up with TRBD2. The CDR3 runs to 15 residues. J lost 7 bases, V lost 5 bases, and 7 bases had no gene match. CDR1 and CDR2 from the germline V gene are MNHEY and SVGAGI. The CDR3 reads CASSLGLAGAGTQYF. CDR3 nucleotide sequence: TGTGCCAGCAGTCTCGGACTAGCGGGAGCTGGGACCCAGTACTTC.

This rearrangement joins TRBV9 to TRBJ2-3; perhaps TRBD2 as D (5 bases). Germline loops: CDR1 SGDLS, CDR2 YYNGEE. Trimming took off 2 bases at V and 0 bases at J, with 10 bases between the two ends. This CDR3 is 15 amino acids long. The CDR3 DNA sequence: TGTGCCAGCAGCGTGTCTAGCCAAAGCACAGATACGCAGTATTTT. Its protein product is CASSVSSQSTDTQYF.

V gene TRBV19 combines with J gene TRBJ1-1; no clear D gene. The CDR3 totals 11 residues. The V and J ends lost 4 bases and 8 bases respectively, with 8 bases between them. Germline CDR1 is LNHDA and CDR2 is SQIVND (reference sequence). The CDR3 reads CASSTGGEAFF. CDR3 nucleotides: TGTGCCAGTAGTACCGGTGGCGAAGCTTTCTTT.

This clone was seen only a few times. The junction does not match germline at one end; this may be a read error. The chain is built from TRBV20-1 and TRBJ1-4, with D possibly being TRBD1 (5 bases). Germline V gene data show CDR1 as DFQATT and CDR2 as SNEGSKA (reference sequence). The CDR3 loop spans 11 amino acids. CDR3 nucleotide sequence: TGCAGTGCTAGAGATTTGGGCAGGGCACATTTT. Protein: CSARDLGRAHF.

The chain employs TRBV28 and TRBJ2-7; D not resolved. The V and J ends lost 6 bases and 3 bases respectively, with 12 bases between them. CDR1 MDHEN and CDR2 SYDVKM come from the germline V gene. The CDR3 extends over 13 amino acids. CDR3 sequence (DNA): TGTGCCAGCAGCCTCGTGGCAAACTACGAGCAGTACTTC. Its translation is CASSLVANYEQYF.

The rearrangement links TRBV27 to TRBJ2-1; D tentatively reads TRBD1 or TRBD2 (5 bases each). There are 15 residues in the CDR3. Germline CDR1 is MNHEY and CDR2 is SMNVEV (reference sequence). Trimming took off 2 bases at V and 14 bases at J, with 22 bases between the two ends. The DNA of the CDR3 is TGTGCCAGCAGTTTAAACAAGGGACGGCTGATATCCGAGTTCTTC. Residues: CASSLNKGRLISEFF.

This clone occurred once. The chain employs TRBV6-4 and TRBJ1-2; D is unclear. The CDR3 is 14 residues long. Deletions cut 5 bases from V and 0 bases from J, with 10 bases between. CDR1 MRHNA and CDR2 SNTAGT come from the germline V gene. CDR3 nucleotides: TGTGCCAGCAGTTACCCCAGAGCTAACTATGGCTACACCTTC. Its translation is CASSYPRANYGYTF.

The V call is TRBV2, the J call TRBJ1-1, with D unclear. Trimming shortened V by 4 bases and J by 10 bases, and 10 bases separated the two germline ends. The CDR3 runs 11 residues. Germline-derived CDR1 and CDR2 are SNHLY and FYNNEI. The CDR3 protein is CASSGGRAAFF. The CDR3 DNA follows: TGTGCCAGCAGTGGAGGCAGAGCAGCTTTCTTT.

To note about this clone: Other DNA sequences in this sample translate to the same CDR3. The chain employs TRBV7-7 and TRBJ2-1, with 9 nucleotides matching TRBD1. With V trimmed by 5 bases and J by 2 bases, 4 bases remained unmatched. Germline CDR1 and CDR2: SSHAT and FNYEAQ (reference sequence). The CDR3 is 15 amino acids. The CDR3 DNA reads TGTGCCAGCAGCCTAGGACAGGGGACCTACAATGAGCAGTTCTTC. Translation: CASSLGQGTYNEQFF.

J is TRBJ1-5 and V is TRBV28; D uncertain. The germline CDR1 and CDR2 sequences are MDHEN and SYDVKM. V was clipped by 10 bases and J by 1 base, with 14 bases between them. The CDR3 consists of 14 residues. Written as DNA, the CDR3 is TGTGCCACCGCGTCGGATATCAGCAATCAGCCCCAGCATTTT. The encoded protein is CATASDISNQPQHF.

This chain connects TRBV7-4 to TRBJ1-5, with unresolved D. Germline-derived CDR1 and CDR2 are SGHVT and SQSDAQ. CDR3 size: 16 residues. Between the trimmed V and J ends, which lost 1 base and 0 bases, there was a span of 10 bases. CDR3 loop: CASSLGLGGSNQPQHF. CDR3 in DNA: TGTGCCAGCAGCTTAGGTCTAGGCGGTAGCAATCAGCCCCAGCATTTT.

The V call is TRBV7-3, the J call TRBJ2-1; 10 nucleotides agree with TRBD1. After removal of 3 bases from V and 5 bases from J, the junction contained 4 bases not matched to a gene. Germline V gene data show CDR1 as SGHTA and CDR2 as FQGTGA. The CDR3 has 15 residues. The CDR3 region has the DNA TGTGCCAGCAGCTTGACAGGGGGCGGCGACAATGAGCAGTTCTTC. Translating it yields CASSLTGGGDNEQFF.

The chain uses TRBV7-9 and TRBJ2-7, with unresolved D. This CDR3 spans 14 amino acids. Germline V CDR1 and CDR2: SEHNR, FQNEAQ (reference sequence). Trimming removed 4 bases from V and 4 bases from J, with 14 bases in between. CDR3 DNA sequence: TGTGCCAGCAGCTCATCGGGTCCCGCTTACGAGCAGTACTTC. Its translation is CASSSSGPAYEQYF.

The CDR3 DNA follows: TGTGCCACCAGCGATCACAATGAGCAGTTCTTC. It encodes CATSDHNEQFF. J is TRBJ2-1 and V is TRBV15; D remains unclear. CDR1 is LNHNV, CDR2 YYDKDF, per germline (reference sequence). V was shortened by 5 bases and J by 5 bases, with 4 bases between the two germline ends. CDR3 length equals 11 residues.

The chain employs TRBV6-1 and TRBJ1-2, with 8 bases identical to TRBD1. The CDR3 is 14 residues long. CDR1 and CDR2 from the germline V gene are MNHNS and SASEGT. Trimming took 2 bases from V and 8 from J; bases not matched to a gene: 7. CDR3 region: CASSESPGGLGYTF. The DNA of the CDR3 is TGTGCCAGCAGTGAATCCCCAGGGGGCCTGGGCTACACCTTC.

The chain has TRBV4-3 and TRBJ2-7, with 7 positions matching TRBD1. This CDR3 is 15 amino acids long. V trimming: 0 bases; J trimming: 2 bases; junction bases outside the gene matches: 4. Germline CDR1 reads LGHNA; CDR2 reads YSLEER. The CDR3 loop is CASSQDRGLAYEQYF. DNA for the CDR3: TGCGCCAGCAGCCAAGATAGGGGGCTAGCCTACGAGCAGTACTTC.

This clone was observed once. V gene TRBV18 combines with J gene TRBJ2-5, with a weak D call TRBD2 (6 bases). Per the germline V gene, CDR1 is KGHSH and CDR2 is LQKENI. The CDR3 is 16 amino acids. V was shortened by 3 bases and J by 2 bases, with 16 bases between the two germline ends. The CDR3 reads CASSPDLASRQETQYF. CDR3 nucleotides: TGTGCCAGCTCACCCGACCTAGCGAGTCGGCAAGAGACCCAGTACTTC.